What follows are 3 T cell receptor beta chains derived from one specimen sequenced in a study of shared clonotypes between healthy human individuals. Clones were sequenced by immunoSEQ multiplex PCR, and TCRdb holds only the in-frame ones, with some missing. Of about 490,000 clones in the sample, approximately 81% were seen once. Sequenced sample: PBMCs. These TCRs come from a woman aged 40 to 50 in good health. Some clones in this sample may be carry-over from other donors' samples.

Notes on this clone: With a much larger clone just one base away, this may be a read error. The genes are TRBV19 and TRBJ2-5; perhaps TRBD1 as D (5 bases). The CDR3 contains 13 residues. Germline loops: CDR1 LNHDA, CDR2 SQIVND (reference sequence). V lost 5 bases and J lost 3, with 10 bases in between. The CDR3 DNA reads TGTGCCAGTAGTGTAAGCAGGGAAGAGACCCAGTACTTC. Protein product: CASSVSREETQYF. The variable domain in full, completed from reference TRBV19 and TRBJ2-5, reads DGGITQSPKYLFRKEGQNVTLSCEQNLNHDAMYWYRQDPGQGLRLIYYSQIVNDFQKGDIAEGYSVSREKKESFPLTVTSAQKNPTAFYLCASSVSREETQYFGPGTRLLVL.

With respect to this clone: A read error likely explains this, since a far larger clone differs by one base. This sample includes further DNA sequences coding for the same CDR3. The V call is TRBV28, the J call TRBJ1-2; no reliable D call. The CDR3 contains 13 residues. The germline V gene encodes CDR1 MDHEN and CDR2 SYDVKM. The DNA for the CDR3 is TGTGCCAGCGAAGGGTACCAGCCTTATGGCTACACATTC. This gives the protein CASEGYQPYGYTF.

The chain carries TRBV7-9 and TRBJ1-1; no clear D gene. The V and J ends lost 5 bases and 1 base respectively, with 17 bases between them. The CDR3 contains 16 residues. Germline values: CDR1 SEHNR, CDR2 FQNEAQ (reference sequence). CDR3 coding DNA: TGTGCCAGCAGCGCCCTCGGGTCGGCAGAGAACACTGAAGCTTTCTTT. It is translated as CASSALGSAENTEAFF. The whole variable domain, remainder taken from reference TRBV7-9 and TRBJ1-1, is DTGVSQNPRHKITKRGQNVTFRCDPISEHNRLYWYRQTLGQGPEFLTYFQNEAQLEKSRLLSDRFSAERPKGSFSTLEIQRTEQGDSAMYLCASSALGSAENTEAFFGQGTRLTVV.